This T cell receptor beta chain was captured in a study of blood T cell repertoires in COVID-19. On the study more broadly: Nucleic acid was either cDNA or gDNA, and it came from T cells, B-cell-depleted T cells, or PBMCs.

The Seattle patients, enrolled during active infection, were followed longitudinally. Original data processing: Nucleated cell counts were estimated from reference gene primer amplification. Using immunoSEQ multiplex PCR, the repertoire was profiled, and TCRdb retains in-frame clones only, with some absent. V and J calls and clone size come straight from that table; D and trimming were deduced from the DNA. The sample yields over 250,000 clones, 80% to 90% seen once. Trimming cost V 8 bases and J 3 bases, with 5 bases left between them. The CDR3 is made up of 10 amino acids. Germline V gene sequence: CDR1 MNHEY, CDR2 SMNVEV (reference sequence).

The sequence was obtained from a woman in her forties or fifties with COVID-19, enrolled during active disease. Sequencing was performed on peripheral blood. The chain is built from TRBV27 and TRBJ2-7; D ambiguous. The CDR3 spells CASGNYEQYF. CDR3 nucleotides: TGTGCCAGCGGCAACTACGAGCAGTACTTC.